Listed below are T cell receptor beta chains from one sample, sequenced in a study of control samples from healthy donors and cancer patients. Only in-frame clones appear in the TCRdb table, and some are missing; sequencing was by immunoSEQ multiplex PCR. The data hold about 410,000 clones, with about 93% observed a single time. The specimen sequenced was PBMCs. These receptors originate from a man aged 40-49 years with head and neck cancer. Both conserved end residues are part of each CDR3. D genes are given only for firm matches. Rows may omit the clone size; those that give it use once, few, many or a size class.

size,J,D,V,CDR3,DNA
once,TRBJ2-7,TRBD1,TRBV5-6,CASSRRFGTDNYEQYF,TGTGCCAGCAGCCGCCGTTTCGGGACAGATAATTACGAGCAGTACTTC
-,TRBJ1-2,TRBD1,TRBV28,CASNTGGAGNYGYTF,TGTGCCAGCAATACAGGGGGCGCGGGTAACTATGGCTACACCTTC
-,TRBJ2-1,TRBD2,TRBV5-5,CASSLASGLAYNEQFF,TGTGCCAGCAGCTTAGCTAGCGGACTTGCCTACAATGAGCAGTTCTTC
-,TRBJ2-5,-,TRBV5-1,CASSSAGAGETQYF,TGCGCCAGCTCCTCCGCGGGGGCGGGGGAGACCCAGTACTTC
-,TRBJ1-5,-,TRBV11-2,CASSLAGQPQHF,TGTGCCAGCAGCTTAGCCGGGCAGCCCCAGCATTTT
-,TRBJ1-1,-,TRBV7-2,CASSLRGLEAFF,TGTGCCAGCAGCTTAAGAGGGCTTGAAGCTTTCTTT
-,TRBJ2-7,-,TRBV20-1,CSASDYAGMDEQYF,TGCAGTGCTAGTGACTACGCGGGGATGGACGAGCAGTACTTC
-,TRBJ2-7,TRBD1,TRBV9,CASRFGTGGSEQYF,TGTGCCAGCAGGTTTGGAACAGGGGGCTCCGAGCAGTACTTC
-,TRBJ1-1,TRBD1,TRBV24-1,CATTSLGGAGTEAFF,TGTGCCACCACTTCCCTAGGGGGCGCGGGCACTGAAGCTTTCTTT
few,TRBJ2-3,TRBD1,TRBV19,CASRPLQGGLGDTQYF,TGTGCCAGTAGGCCTCTCCAAGGGGGCTTAGGAGATACGCAGTATTTT
-,TRBJ2-7,-,TRBV18,CASSPKGAYEQYF,TGTGCCAGCTCACCAAAGGGCGCCTACGAGCAGTACTTC
-,TRBJ2-7,-,TRBV7-8,CASSENGFPGEQYF,TGTGCCAGCTCGGAAAATGGGTTTCCCGGCGAGCAGTACTTC
-,TRBJ2-1,-,TRBV5-1,CASSLVARNEQFF,TGCGCCAGCAGCTTGGTGGCGCGAAATGAGCAGTTCTTC
-,TRBJ1-5,-,TRBV24-1,CATSDIDRNQPQHF,TGTGCCACCAGTGACATAGACAGAAATCAGCCCCAGCATTTT
-,TRBJ1-4,-,TRBV2,CASTARGENNEKLFF,TGTGCCAGCACCGCCCGCGGGGAGAATAATGAAAAACTGTTTTTT
-,TRBJ2-1,TRBD1,TRBV7-2,CASRKGGQGIDEQFF,TGTGCCAGCAGAAAGGGAGGACAGGGGATCGATGAGCAGTTCTTC
-,TRBJ2-5,-,TRBV5-1,CASSLVGETQYF,TGCGCCAGCAGCTTGGTAGGAGAGACCCAGTACTTC
once,TRBJ2-1,-,TRBV16,CASSPTHEQFF,TGTGCCAGCAGTCCAACTCATGAGCAGTTCTTC
-,TRBJ1-5,-,TRBV5-4,CASSLGGGDQPQHF,TGTGCCAGCAGCTTAGGTGGGGGAGATCAGCCCCAGCATTTT
-,TRBJ2-5,-,TRBV6-5,CASSWSQGETQYF,TGTGCCAGCAGTTGGTCACAGGGAGAGACCCAGTACTTC
-,TRBJ2-2,TRBD2,TRBV28,CASRHPGLAGDGLNTGELFF,TGTGCCAGCAGGCATCCGGGACTAGCGGGAGATGGGCTAAACACCGGGGAGCTGTTTTTT
-,TRBJ2-4,-,TRBV4-1,CASSQVPGRGAKNIQYF,TGCGCCAGCAGCCAAGTCCCGGGGCGAGGGGCCAAAAACATTCAGTACTTC
-,TRBJ2-7,-,TRBV19,CASSIVTGSYEQYF,TGTGCCAGTAGTATAGTCACAGGGTCCTACGAGCAGTACTTC
-,TRBJ2-7,-,TRBV4-1,CASSQEPRGRFYEQYF,TGCGCCAGCAGCCAAGAGCCGCGCGGGCGGTTTTACGAGCAGTACTTC
once,TRBJ2-2,TRBD1,TRBV7-3,CASSLGQGAAGELFF,TGTGCCAGCAGCCTAGGACAGGGGGCCGCCGGGGAGCTGTTTTTT
-,TRBJ1-2,TRBD1,TRBV27,CASSEAGTGDYGYTF,TGTGCCAGCAGTGAAGCCGGGACAGGGGATTATGGCTACACCTTC
-,TRBJ1-1,-,TRBV18,CASSPADLGTEAFF,TGTGCCAGCTCACCAGCGGACCTGGGAACTGAAGCTTTCTTT
-,TRBJ2-5,-,TRBV9,CASSVGLRSQETQYF,TGTGCCAGCAGCGTAGGTCTTAGATCCCAAGAGACCCAGTACTTC
-,TRBJ2-5,TRBD2,TRBV11-2,CASSLGTSGVQETQYF,TGTGCCAGCAGCTTGGGGACTAGCGGGGTCCAAGAGACCCAGTACTTC
-,TRBJ2-2,TRBD2,TRBV11-2,CAIRTSGRDPAGTGELFF,TGTGCCATCCGGACTAGCGGGAGGGACCCCGCGGGGACCGGGGAGCTGTTTTTT
-,TRBJ2-1,-,TRBV11-2,CASSLVTSGEQFF,TGTGCCAGCAGCTTGGTTACTAGTGGCGAGCAGTTCTTC
-,TRBJ2-4,TRBD2,TRBV6-5,CASSYSGGRKNIQYF,TGTGCCAGCAGTTACTCGGGAGGGCGAAAAAACATTCAGTACTTC